This is a list of T cell receptor beta chains from one sample in a study of cytomegalovirus exposure and HLA in healthy donors. Using immunoSEQ multiplex PCR, the repertoire was profiled, and TCRdb retains in-frame clones only, with some absent. Here the sample spans over 150,000 clones, around 63% being singletons. The sample comprised PBMCs. The source of these receptors is a woman aged 18-30 years in good health and CMV-seropositive. Each CDR3 is given with its conserved first and last residue. A D gene is named only where the DNA matches it firmly. Expanded clones are given a class, and other clones once, few, many or no size at all.

>TRBV27|-|-|TRBJ1-6
TGTGCCAGCAGTATCACAGTCTCCTATAATTCACCCCTCCACTTT
CASSITVSYNSPLHF
>TRBV28|TRBD1|-|TRBJ1-5
TGTGCCAGCGGCCTGACAGGGGGCTATCAGCCCCAGCATTTT
CASGLTGGYQPQHF
>TRBV5-1|TRBD1|-|TRBJ2-7
TGCGCCAGCAGCCCCCGGACAGGCGTCACCTACGAGCAGTACTTC
CASSPRTGVTYEQYF
>TRBV15|-|-|TRBJ2-7
TGTGCCACCAGCAGAGAAAATCGCGGGGTGCACTACGAGCAGTACTTC
CATSRENRGVHYEQYF
>TRBV7-9|-|-|TRBJ1-4
TGTGCCAGCGGGCCCGTAGCAACTAATGAAAAACTGTTTTTT
CASGPVATNEKLFF
>TRBV6-1|TRBD1|-|TRBJ1-1
TGTGCCAGCAGTGATCAAGGGACAGGGTCCACTGAAGCTTTCTTT
CASSDQGTGSTEAFF
>TRBV4-2|TRBD2|once|TRBJ2-2
TGTGCCAGCCACGGGCTAGCGGGGGGCCCCACCGGGGAGCTGTTTTTT
CASHGLAGGPTGELFF
>TRBV19|TRBD1|-|TRBJ1-2
TGTGCCAGTAGCCGGACAGGCGACTATGGCTACACCTTC
CASSRTGDYGYTF
>TRBV18|-|few|TRBJ2-1
TGTGCCAGCTCAACGGAGAACTCCTACAATGAGCAGTTCTTC
CASSTENSYNEQFF
>TRBV27|-|-|TRBJ1-6
TGTGCCAGCAGTCGTTCAGGGCCCAGTTCACCCCTCCACTTT
CASSRSGPSSPLHF
>TRBV11-3|-|-|TRBJ2-2
TGTGCCAGCAGCTTTTGGTCCGAGACCACTACAAACACCGGGGAGCTGTTTTTT
CASSFWSETTTNTGELFF
>TRBV30|-|-|TRBJ2-2
TGTGCCTGGACAGGGGCAAACACCGGGGAGCTGTTTTTT
CAWTGANTGELFF
>TRBV11-2|TRBD1|-|TRBJ2-5
TGTGCCAGCAGCTTTGGGCAGGGGGATCAAGAGACCCAGTACTTC
CASSFGQGDQETQYF
>TRBV2|-|-|TRBJ1-5
TGTGCCAGCAGTGATTTAACACAACAGCCCCAGCATTTT
CASSDLTQQPQHF
>TRBV25-1|-|few|TRBJ1-1
TGTGCCAGCAGTGAATATAACGCGGGTTACACTGAAGCTTTCTTT
CASSEYNAGYTEAFF
>TRBV5-1|-|-|TRBJ2-1
TGCGCCAGCAGCTGGGCCCTCGAGGAGCAGTTCTTC
CASSWALEEQFF
>TRBV30|TRBD2|-|TRBJ2-5
TGTGCCTGGAAATGGGCGGGGGGGAACCAAGAGACCCAGTACTTC
CAWKWAGGNQETQYF
>TRBV5-6|-|-|TRBJ2-7
TGTGCCAGCAGCTCGCGACAGTCCTACGAGCAGTACTTC
CASSSRQSYEQYF
>TRBV29-1|TRBD1|-|TRBJ2-6
TGCGCGACCAAATTCAGACGGGACAGGGGGAGTCCTGGGGCCAACGTCCTGACTTTC
CATKFRRDRGSPGANVLTF
>TRBV2|-|-|TRBJ1-4
TGTGCCAGCAGCGCCCGGGCAGGAGGGGAAAAACTGTTTTTT
CASSARAGGEKLFF
>TRBV2|TRBD2|few|TRBJ2-2
TGTGCCAGCCTCCTTCCCGGACTAGGCGAGAACACCGGGGAGCTGTTTTTT
CASLLPGLGENTGELFF
>TRBV19|-|-|TRBJ2-5
TGTGCCAGTAGTATCCCAGCGAGGGAGACCCAGTACTTC
CASSIPARETQYF
>TRBV2|TRBD2|-|TRBJ2-3
TGTGCCAGCAGTGAATTAGCGGGGCTTATGGCAGCTAGCACAGATACGCAGTATTTT
CASSELAGLMAASTDTQYF
>TRBV28|TRBD1|-|TRBJ1-1
TGTGCCAGCAGTCCCGGACAGGCCAAGAGGACTGAAGCTTTCTTT
CASSPGQAKRTEAFF
>TRBV10-3|TRBD1|few|TRBJ2-5
TGTGCCATCAGGATGGGACAGGCGGATCAAGAGACCCAGTACTTC
CAIRMGQADQETQYF
>TRBV29-1|-|-|TRBJ2-1
TGCAGCTCGGACGCTAGCGCCTCCTACAATGAGCAGTTCTTC
CSSDASASYNEQFF
>TRBV10-3|-|few|TRBJ1-1
TGTGCCATCAGTGAGTCAAGTCTAAACACTGAAGCTTTCTTT
CAISESSLNTEAFF
>TRBV6-5|-|-|TRBJ1-1
TGTGCCAGCAGTGGAAGAGTGGGCAGCACTGAAGCTTTCTTT
CASSGRVGSTEAFF
>TRBV7-8|TRBD1|-|TRBJ2-1
TGTGCCAGCAGCTTCGGGACAGGGGCTGTGCGTGAGCAGTTCTTC
CASSFGTGAVREQFF
>TRBV7-6|-|-|TRBJ2-4
TGTGCCAGCAGCTTAGCGCGGCCTGGAGGGACAGCCAAAAACATTCAGTACTTC
CASSLARPGGTAKNIQYF
>TRBV4-1|TRBD2|few|TRBJ2-7
TGCGCCAGCAGCCAAGGAACCGGGACTAGCTACGAGCAGTACTTC
CASSQGTGTSYEQYF
>TRBV7-9|-|-|TRBJ2-7
TGTGCCAGCAGCTTAGCGGATTTGAGCTCGGGGCAGTACTTC
CASSLADLSSGQYF
>TRBV9|-|once|TRBJ1-1
TGTGCCAGCACTGTAGGGAGGGTTGGGACTGAAGCTTTCTTT
CASTVGRVGTEAFF
>TRBV6-6|-|-|TRBJ2-7
TGTGCCAGCAGTTACCCGAAGGGGGCCTACGAGCAGTACTTC
CASSYPKGAYEQYF
>TRBV10-3|-|-|TRBJ2-5
TGTGCCATAACAGGGCGCTTCGGGGAGACCCAGTACTTC
CAITGRFGETQYF
>TRBV19|TRBD2|few|TRBJ2-1
TGTGCCAGTAGTATAGAGCGCGGGAGCCTGTACAATGAGCAGTTCTTC
CASSIERGSLYNEQFF
>TRBV7-2|-|-|TRBJ1-5
TGTGCCAGCAGCCGGAGTGGGGCAGGGGTAGGCAATCAGCCCCAGCATTTT
CASSRSGAGVGNQPQHF
>TRBV11-2|TRBD1|once|TRBJ1-1
TGTGCCAGCAGCTCCCGCCACAGGGGGCCGGACACTGAAGCTTTCTTT
CASSSRHRGPDTEAFF
>TRBV7-9|-|-|TRBJ2-1
TGTGCCAGCAGCGAGTTAGTGGACTCAATAACTTACAATGAGCAGTTCTTC
CASSELVDSITYNEQFF
>TRBV10-3|TRBD1|few|TRBJ1-4
TGTGCCATCAGTGACGGGACAGGGGATGAAAAACTGTTTTTT
CAISDGTGDEKLFF
>TRBV6-5|TRBD2|-|TRBJ2-5
TGTGCCAGCAGGCAGACTAGCGGGAGCTGGGGGACCCAGTACTTC
CASRQTSGSWGTQYF
>TRBV19|TRBD1|-|TRBJ1-2
TGTGCCAGTAGTACAAACGGACAGGGGATTAACTATGGCTACACCTTC
CASSTNGQGINYGYTF
>TRBV7-2|-|-|TRBJ2-1
TGTGCCAGCAGCTTAAGCCAGAGGAGGGCCTGGGAGGTCGAGCAGTTCTTC
CASSLSQRRAWEVEQFF
>TRBV25-1|TRBD1|-|TRBJ2-7
TGTGCCAGCTCCCCGGACAGGGGGCAAACCTACGAGCAGTACTTC
CASSPDRGQTYEQYF
>TRBV5-1|TRBD1|-|TRBJ1-2
TGCGCCAGCAGCTTTGCGAGGGGGCAATATGGCTACACCTTC
CASSFARGQYGYTF
>TRBV10-3|TRBD2|-|TRBJ2-2
TGTGCCATCAGAACGGGAGGGAGTGCATCCGGGGAGCTGTTTTTT
CAIRTGGSASGELFF
>TRBV15|-|-|TRBJ2-3
TGTGCCACCAGCAGGGCGGGAGATACGCAGTATTTT
CATSRAGDTQYF
>TRBV14|-|-|TRBJ1-6
TGTGCCAGCAGCCTACTCGGACTAGATTCACCCCTCCACTTT
CASSLLGLDSPLHF
>TRBV5-1|TRBD1|few|TRBJ1-4
TGCGCCAGCAGCTTAGGGCAGGGGGTTGAAAAACTGTTTTTT
CASSLGQGVEKLFF
>TRBV4-3|TRBD1|-|TRBJ1-4
TGCGCCAGCAGCAGACAGGGAGCTAATGAAAAACTGTTTTTT
CASSRQGANEKLFF
>TRBV29-1|-|few|TRBJ2-7
TGCAGCGTAGAGCTAGCCGGTTCTTACGAGCAGTACTTC
CSVELAGSYEQYF
>TRBV18|TRBD1|-|TRBJ1-3
TGTGCCAGCTCACCTTTCCTCGGGACAGGGAAGAACACCATATATTTT
CASSPFLGTGKNTIYF
>TRBV5-1|TRBD1|-|TRBJ2-1
TGCGCCAGCAGCCGCTGGGGGACAGGGGAGAACAATGAGCAGTTCTTC
CASSRWGTGENNEQFF
>TRBV28|-|-|TRBJ1-4
TGTGCCAGCAGTTACAGCGGTGCAACTAATGAAAAACTGTTTTTT
CASSYSGATNEKLFF
>TRBV2|TRBD1|-|TRBJ1-2
TGTGCCAGCAGTGAAAGGGACAGGGTACAGGACTATGGCTACACCTTC
CASSERDRVQDYGYTF